The clone carrying this T cell receptor (beta chain) showed up just a few times. The data belong to a study of control samples from healthy donors and cancer patients. The protocol was immunoSEQ multiplex PCR, while the TCRdb copy is restricted to in-frame clones and leaves out a portion. In the table there are under 75,000 clones, about 82% of which are singletons. CDR1 SGHNT and CDR2 YENEEA come from the germline V gene. The length of the CDR3 is 13 residues. V was cut by 5 bases and J by 3 bases, with 8 bases left in between. The clonotype was recovered from a man aged 35 to 55 in good health. The chain employs TRBV11-3 and TRBJ2-1, with D perhaps given as TRBD1 or TRBD2 (6 bases each). Sequences were obtained from blood. The CDR3 here is CASSRGLYNEQFF. The CDR3 nucleotides are TGTGCCAGCAGCCGGGGGCTCTACAATGAGCAGTTCTTC.